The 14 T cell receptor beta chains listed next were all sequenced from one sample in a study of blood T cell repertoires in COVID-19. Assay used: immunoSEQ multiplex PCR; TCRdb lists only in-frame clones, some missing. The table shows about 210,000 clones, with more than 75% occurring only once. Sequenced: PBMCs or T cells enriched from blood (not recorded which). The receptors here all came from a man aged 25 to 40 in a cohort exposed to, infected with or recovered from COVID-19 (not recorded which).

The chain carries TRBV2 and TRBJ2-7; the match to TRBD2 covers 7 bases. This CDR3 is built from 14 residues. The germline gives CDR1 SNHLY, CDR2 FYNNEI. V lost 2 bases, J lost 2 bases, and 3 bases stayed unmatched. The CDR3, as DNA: TGTGCCAGCAGTGAATCTAGCGGACCCTACGAGCAGTACTTC. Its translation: CASSESSGPYEQYF.

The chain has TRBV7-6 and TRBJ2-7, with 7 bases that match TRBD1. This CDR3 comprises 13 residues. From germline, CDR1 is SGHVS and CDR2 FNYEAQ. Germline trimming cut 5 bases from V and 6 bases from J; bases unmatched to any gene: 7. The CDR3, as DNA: TGTGCCAGCAGCGTTGAGGGGGCGGGCGAGCAGTACTTC. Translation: CASSVEGAGEQYF.

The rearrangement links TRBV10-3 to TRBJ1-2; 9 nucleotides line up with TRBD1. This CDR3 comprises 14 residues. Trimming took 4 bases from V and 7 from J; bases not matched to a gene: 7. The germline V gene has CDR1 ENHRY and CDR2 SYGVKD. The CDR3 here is CAISATGGGFGYTF. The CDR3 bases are TGTGCCATCAGTGCTACAGGGGGCGGGTTTGGCTACACCTTC.

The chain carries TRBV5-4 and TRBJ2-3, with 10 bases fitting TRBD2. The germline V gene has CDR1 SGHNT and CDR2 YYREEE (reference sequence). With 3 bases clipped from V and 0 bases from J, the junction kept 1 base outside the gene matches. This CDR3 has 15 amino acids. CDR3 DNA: TGTGCCAGCAGCTCTAGCGGGAGAAGCACAGATACGCAGTATTTT. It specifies CASSSSGRSTDTQYF.

In nucleotides, the CDR3 is TGTGCCAGCAGCGTAGCATTTACCGGGGAGCTGTTTTTT. Translating gives CASSVAFTGELFF. The V gene is TRBV9, the J gene TRBJ2-2; the D is unclear. Per the germline V gene, CDR1 is SGDLS and CDR2 is YYNGEE. Trimming removed 0 bases from V and 5 bases from J, with 5 bases in between. The CDR3 extends over 13 amino acids.

DNA for the CDR3: TGTGCCAGCAGCTCGCCATACGGAAAGGGACTAGCATCCTACAATGAGCAGTTCTTC. Its protein product is CASSSPYGKGLASYNEQFF. The gene calls are TRBV7-2 and TRBJ2-1; 9 positions agree with TRBD2. The trim removed 4 bases at V and 1 base at J, leaving 14 bases unmatched. This CDR3 contains 19 residues. Germline CDR1 SGHTA, CDR2 FQGNSA.

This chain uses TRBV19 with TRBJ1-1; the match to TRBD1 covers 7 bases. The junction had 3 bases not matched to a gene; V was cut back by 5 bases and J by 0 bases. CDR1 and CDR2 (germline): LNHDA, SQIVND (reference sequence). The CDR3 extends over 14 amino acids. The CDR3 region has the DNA TGTGCCAGTAGTGCGACAGGGATGAACACTGAAGCTTTCTTT. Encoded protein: CASSATGMNTEAFF. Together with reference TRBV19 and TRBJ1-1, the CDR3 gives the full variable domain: DGGITQSPKYLFRKEGQNVTLSCEQNLNHDAMYWYRQDPGQGLRLIYYSQIVNDFQKGDIAEGYSVSREKKESFPLTVTSAQKNPTAFYLCASSATGMNTEAFFGQGTRLTVV.

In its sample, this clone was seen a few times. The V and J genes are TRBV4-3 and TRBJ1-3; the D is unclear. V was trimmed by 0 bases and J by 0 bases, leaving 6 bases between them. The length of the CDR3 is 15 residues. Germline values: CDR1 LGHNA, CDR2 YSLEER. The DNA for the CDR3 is TGCGCCAGCAGCCAAGATCTCGGCTCTGGAAACACCATATATTTT. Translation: CASSQDLGSGNTIYF.

CDR3 protein: CASSRRGSIGNQPQHF. The CDR3 nucleotides read TGTGCCAGCAGCAGGAGGGGCTCGATCGGAAATCAGCCCCAGCATTTT. The genes are TRBV6-2 or TRBV6-3 and TRBJ1-5, with a tentative D call TRBD1 (5 bases). The V gene's germline CDR1 is MNHEY and CDR2 SVGEGT. V was clipped by 6 bases and J by 4 bases, with 19 bases between them. The CDR3 runs 16 residues.

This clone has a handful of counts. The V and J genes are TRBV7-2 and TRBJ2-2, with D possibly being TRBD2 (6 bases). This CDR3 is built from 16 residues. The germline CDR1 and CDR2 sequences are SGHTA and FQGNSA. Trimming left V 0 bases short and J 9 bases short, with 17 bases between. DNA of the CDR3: TGTGCCAGCAGCTTAGCGTCTAGCGCTCAAGGGCGGGAGCTGTTTTTT. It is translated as CASSLASSAQGRELFF.

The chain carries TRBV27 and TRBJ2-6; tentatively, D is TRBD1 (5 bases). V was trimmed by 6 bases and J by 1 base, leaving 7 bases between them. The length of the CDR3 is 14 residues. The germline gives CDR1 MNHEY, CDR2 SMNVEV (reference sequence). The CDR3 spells CASSRASGANVLTF. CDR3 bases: TGTGCCAGCAGCAGGGCTTCTGGGGCCAACGTCCTGACTTTC.

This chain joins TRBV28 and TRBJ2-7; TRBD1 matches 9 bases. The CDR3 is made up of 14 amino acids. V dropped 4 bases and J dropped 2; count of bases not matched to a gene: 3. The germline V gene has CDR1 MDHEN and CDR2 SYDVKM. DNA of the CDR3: TGTGCCAGCAGTTGGGACAGGGAGACCTACGAGCAGTACTTC. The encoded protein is CASSWDRETYEQYF.

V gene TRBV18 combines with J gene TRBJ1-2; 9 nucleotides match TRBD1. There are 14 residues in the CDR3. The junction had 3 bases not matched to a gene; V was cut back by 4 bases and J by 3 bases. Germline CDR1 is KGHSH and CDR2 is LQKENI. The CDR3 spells CASSQGQGYYGYTF. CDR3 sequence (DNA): TGTGCCAGCTCACAAGGACAGGGGTACTATGGCTACACCTTC.

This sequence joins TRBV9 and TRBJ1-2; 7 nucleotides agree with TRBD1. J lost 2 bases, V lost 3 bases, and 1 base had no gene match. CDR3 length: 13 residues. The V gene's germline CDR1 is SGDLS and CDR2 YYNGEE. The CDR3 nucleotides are TGTGCCAGCAGCGCACAGGGGAACTATGGCTACACCTTC. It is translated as CASSAQGNYGYTF.